Included here is one TCR beta chain sequence, with context. Using immunoSEQ multiplex PCR, the repertoire was profiled, and TCRdb retains in-frame clones only, with some absent. The sample yields 150,000 or so clones, over 70% seen once. The CDR3 length is 14 residues. Germline lookup yields CDR1 KGHSH and CDR2 LQKENI. Germline trimming cut 5 bases from V and 2 bases from J; bases unmatched to any gene: 3. This sample was taken from a study of blood T cell repertoires in COVID-19. The TCR originated in a human donor in a cohort sampled during active COVID-19. Material: peripheral blood. The rearrangement links TRBV18 to TRBJ1-3, with 7 bases lining up with TRBD1. The CDR3 DNA reads TGTGCCAGCTCAGGAGACAGGGCTGGAAACACCATATATTTT. This gives the protein CASSGDRAGNTIYF.